The 16 T cell receptor beta chains listed next were all sequenced from one sample in a study of human T cells and chemical hapten exposure. Time point given: pre-sensitization, week 0. Treatment given: therapeutic diphenylcyclopropenone sensitization with weekly scalp DPC. MiXCR was run by TCRdb on the RACE reads, yielding one entry per CDR3 protein. The table has 87,000 or so distinct CDR3 sequences, roughly 8.8% seen once. Sample: whole blood, taken in connection with sensitization to the hapten diphenylcyclopropenone (DPC). These receptor sequences come from a woman aged 40 to 50 with alopecia areata. Some clones in this sample may be carry-over from other donors' samples.

The V call is TRBV20-1, the J call TRBJ2-2; tentatively, D is TRBD1 (6 bases). The V end was cut by 5 bases, the J end by 2 bases, with 18 bases between. This CDR3 spans 16 amino acids. Germline V gene lookup returns CDR1 DFQATT and CDR2 SNEGSKA (reference sequence). The CDR3 is CSAPAPGQSNTGELFF. CDR3 nucleotides: TGCAGTGCTCCTGCCCCGGGACAAAGTAACACCGGGGAGCTGTTTTTT.

This clonotype was observed at least ten times. V and J are TRBV2 and TRBJ2-2, with D maybe TRBD1 (6 bases). This CDR3 is built from 12 residues. Germline CDR1 reads SNHLY; CDR2 reads FYNNEI. The V gene lost 8 bases and the J gene lost 3 bases, with 7 bases spanning the gap. The DNA for the CDR3 is TGTGCCAGCCACAGGGACACCGGGGAGCTGTTTTTT. Its translation is CASHRDTGELFF.

This clonotype was found many times. The rearrangement links TRBV7-2 to TRBJ2-5; 9 bases map to TRBD1. This CDR3 is 14 amino acids long. Per germline, CDR1 SGHTA and CDR2 FQGNSA. Germline trimming cut 3 bases from V and 5 bases from J; bases unmatched to any gene: 4. The CDR3 DNA reads as TGTGCCAGCAGCTTTACAGGGGGCGCGGAGACCCAGTACTTC. Translation gives CASSFTGGAETQYF.

This clonotype was found many times. V is TRBV18 and J is TRBJ2-3; perhaps D is TRBD1 or TRBD2 (5 bases each). V was clipped by 6 bases and J by 6 bases, with 16 bases between them. Germline values: CDR1 KGHSH, CDR2 LQKENI. The CDR3 length is 14 residues. The chain's CDR3 is CASSLAGAWDTQYF. The CDR3 region has the DNA TGTGCCAGCTCCCTTGCCGGGGCCTGGGATACGCAGTATTTT.

This clonotype was picked up a small number of times. The chain uses TRBV29-1 and TRBJ1-4, with TRBD1 matching over 7 bases. Germline CDR1 reads SQVTM; CDR2 reads ANQGSEA. This CDR3 is built from 12 residues. Trimming removed 5 bases from V and 8 bases from J; junction bases left unmatched: 5. CDR3 nucleotide sequence: TGCAGCGTTACAGGGGTTAGGGAAAAACTGTTTTTT. Translated: CSVTGVREKLFF.

This clonotype was counted only a few times. J is TRBJ2-7 and V is TRBV13; D remains unclear. Deletions cut 5 bases from V and 3 bases from J, with 14 bases between. The CDR3 consists of 14 residues. Germline V lookup: CDR1 PRHDT, CDR2 FYEKMQ (reference sequence). CDR3 sequence (DNA): TGTGCCAGCAGCAACCAGGCGCAGAGCTACGAGCAGTACTTC. As protein: CASSNQAQSYEQYF.

This clonotype was counted ten times or more. The rearrangement links TRBV11-2 to TRBJ1-1; no firm D call. The CDR3 covers 17 residues. Trimming cost V 3 bases and J 1 base, with 18 bases left between them. The germline gives CDR1 SGHAT, CDR2 FQNNGV. As DNA, the CDR3 is TGTGCCAGCAGCTTTTTAGCCGCCGCTTGGGGGAACACTGAAGCTTTCTTT. Amino acid sequence: CASSFLAAAWGNTEAFF.

This clonotype has at least ten counts. The chain has TRBV5-1 and TRBJ1-2; D may be TRBD1 (6 bases). Germline CDR1 and CDR2: SGHRS and YFSETQ. This CDR3 is 14 amino acids long. The ends were cut back, 4 bases at V and 8 bases at J, with 18 bases in the middle. In DNA, the CDR3 is TGCGCCAGCAGCATACAGGGAGAGGTCTACGGCTACACCTTC. It is translated as CASSIQGEVYGYTF.

There are many counts of this clonotype. The rearrangement joins TRBV18 to TRBJ1-3; D is uncertain. V lost 3 bases and J 6 bases, leaving 12 bases between the germline ends. The CDR3 contains 14 residues. CDR1 and CDR2 from the germline V gene are KGHSH and LQKENI. This CDR3 reads CASSPEGIINTIYF. The CDR3 DNA reads as TGTGCCAGCTCACCTGAAGGGATCATAAACACCATATATTTT.

This clonotype was detected a few times. J is TRBJ2-7 and V is TRBV25-1; 8 positions match TRBD1. This CDR3 comprises 15 residues. Germline CDR1 is MGHDK and CDR2 is SYGVNS. The V and J ends lost 3 bases and 3 bases, in that order; junction bases with no gene match: 7. The CDR3 loop reads CASSDRGRGLYEQYF. CDR3 bases: TGTGCCAGCAGTGACAGGGGGCGCGGACTCTACGAGCAGTACTTC.

This clonotype was counted many times. The chain couples TRBV12-3 or TRBV12-4 to TRBJ2-5, with D hard to call. The CDR3 sequence is 12 residues long. V lost 3 bases and J lost 5, with 7 bases in between. CDR3 DNA: TGTGCCAGCAGTTTCGCGTCGGAGACCCAGTACTTC. It codes for CASSFASETQYF.

The chain has TRBV12-3 or TRBV12-4 and TRBJ2-7, with 10 bases identical to TRBD2. The trim removed 5 bases at V and 0 bases at J, leaving 10 bases unmatched. This CDR3 region has 17 residues. The CDR3 bases are TGTGCCAGCAGTAGTAGCTGGACTAGCGGAAGCTCCTACGAGCAGTACTTC. This encodes CASSSSWTSGSSYEQYF.

This clonotype showed up just a few times. The genes are TRBV9 and TRBJ1-1, with 7 bases matching TRBD1. V dropped 6 bases and J dropped 4; count of bases not matched to a gene: 9. The CDR3 runs 14 residues. CDR1 SGDLS and CDR2 YYNGEE come from the germline V gene. The CDR3 DNA is TGTGCCAGCAATCCAGGGGGATGGGGCACTGAAGCTTTCTTT. The encoded protein is CASNPGGWGTEAFF.

This clonotype showed up just a few times. The CDR3 is CSVKGRANVLTF. The CDR3 region has the DNA TGCAGTGTGAAGGGGAGGGCCAACGTCCTGACTTTC. The chain employs TRBV20-1 and TRBJ2-6; tentatively, D is TRBD1 (5 bases). The germline V and J ends were trimmed by 7 bases and 5 bases, with 9 bases remaining between them. The CDR3 extends over 12 amino acids. From germline, CDR1 is DFQATT and CDR2 SNEGSKA (reference sequence).

This chain links TRBV20-1 with TRBJ1-2; the D is unclear. The V and J ends lost 3 bases and 2 bases respectively, with 4 bases between them. Germline values: CDR1 DFQATT, CDR2 SNEGSKA (reference sequence). This CDR3 is built from 11 residues. DNA for the CDR3: TGCAGTGCTAGTCGGAACTATGGCTACACCTTC. Translating it yields CSASRNYGYTF.

This clonotype was recorded at least ten times. CDR3 protein: CSVGHVEAFF. The CDR3 DNA reads TGCAGCGTGGGACACGTTGAAGCTTTCTTT. The chain has TRBV29-1 and TRBJ1-1; weak D call: TRBD1 (6 bases). CDR1 SQVTM and CDR2 ANQGSEA come from the germline V gene. This CDR3 has 10 residues. With 6 bases removed from V and 7 bases from J, the gap between germline ends came to 9 bases.